Sequencing of this T cell receptor beta chain was carried out in a study of blood T cell repertoires in COVID-19. The method was immunoSEQ multiplex PCR; TCRdb's version includes in-frame clones alone and lacks a portion of them. The repertoire holds 90,000 to 100,000 clones, with about 80% as singletons. The CDR3 sequence is 14 residues long. The V segment lost 4 bases and the J segment 4 bases; nucleotides outside the gene matches: 2. Germline V gives CDR1 SQVTM, CDR2 ANQGSEA. This sequence joins TRBV29-1 and TRBJ2-3, with 13 bases matching TRBD2. Sequencing was done on a sample of peripheral blood. This TCR derives from a man aged 65-85 years with active or convalescent COVID-19. CDR3 loop: CSVVGTSGADTQYF. CDR3 sequence (DNA): TGCAGCGTTGTTGGGACTAGCGGGGCAGATACGCAGTATTTT.